The 7 T cell receptor beta chains below all came from one sample that was sequenced in a study of a mutant IDH1 vaccine in newly diagnosed glioma. Which antigens these TCRs recognize remains unknown. Some clones are missing from TCRdb's copy, which holds only in-frame ones; the method was immunoSEQ multiplex PCR. The sample includes tens of thousands of clones, less than 90% of them seen just once. Regarding time point: week 47, end of study. Every vaccination contained 300 ug of the mutant IDH1 20-mer peptide and was paired with topical imiquimod. The specimen comprised PBMCs, sampled from a glioma patient whose treatment included an IDH1 peptide vaccine. These receptors were collected from a woman between 50 and 59 years old with glioma.

The rearrangement uses TRBV7-9 and TRBJ1-2; no clear D. Germline values: CDR1 SEHNR, CDR2 FQNEAQ (reference sequence). V was trimmed by 1 base and J by 6 bases, leaving 18 bases between them. The CDR3 consists of 16 residues. The CDR3 protein is CASSLETREVYHGYTF. CDR3 in DNA: TGTGCCAGCAGCTTAGAAACGCGGGAAGTCTACCATGGCTACACCTTC.

A few counts support this clone. This chain uses TRBV5-4 with TRBJ1-1; D uncertain. V lost 0 bases to trimming and J lost 8 bases, with 11 bases between them. This CDR3 is built from 13 residues. In germline, CDR1 is SGHNT, CDR2 YYREEE (reference sequence). The CDR3, as DNA: TGTGCCAGCAGCTTGGCCGAGGGCAGGGAAGCTTTCTTT. Translating gives CASSLAEGREAFF.

V is TRBV7-3 and J is TRBJ2-7, with D maybe TRBD2 (6 bases). CDR1 and CDR2 from the germline V gene are SGHTA and FQGTGA. V gave up 5 bases and J gave up 5 bases, with 19 bases separating them. The CDR3 sequence is 15 residues long. The CDR3 reads CASSRERAGFHEQYF. In DNA, the CDR3 is TGTGCCAGCAGCCGAGAGCGGGCAGGGTTCCACGAGCAGTACTTC.

The chain joins TRBV7-9 to TRBJ2-1; no clear D gene. Looked up from germline, CDR1 is SEHNR and CDR2 is FQNEAQ (reference sequence). CDR3 length: 13 amino acids. V was trimmed by 5 bases and J by 9 bases, leaving 14 bases between them. The CDR3 nucleotides are TGTGCCAGCAGCCCCGCCCCAGGTCCTGAGCAGTTCTTC. Translating gives CASSPAPGPEQFF.

The CDR3 here is CASSSGAGGDTDTQYF. The CDR3 nucleotides read TGTGCCAGCAGCTCCGGAGCGGGGGGGGACACAGATACGCAGTATTTT. V and J are TRBV28 and TRBJ2-3, with 10 bases lining up with TRBD2. The CDR3 totals 16 residues. V trimming: 6 bases; J trimming: 2 bases; junction bases outside the gene matches: 8. Looked up from germline, CDR1 is MDHEN and CDR2 is SYDVKM.

The chain has TRBV7-9 and TRBJ2-7; TRBD2 is a possible D gene (5 bases). Germline V gene sequence: CDR1 SEHNR, CDR2 FQNEAQ (reference sequence). The CDR3 covers 14 residues. The ends were cut back, 2 bases at V and 0 bases at J, with 8 bases in the middle. The CDR3 nucleotides are TGTGCCAGCAGCTTAAGCGGCAACTCCTACGAGCAGTACTTC. Protein product: CASSLSGNSYEQYF.

The V and J genes are TRBV7-8 and TRBJ1-4, with TRBD1 identical over 8 bases. This CDR3 comprises 16 residues. CDR1 and CDR2 (germline): SGHVS, FQNEAQ. V lost 2 bases to trimming and J lost 3 bases; unmatched junction nucleotides: 5. The CDR3 loop reads CASSLMGTGSNEKLFF. The DNA of the CDR3 is TGTGCCAGCAGCTTAATGGGGACAGGTTCTAATGAAAAACTGTTTTTT. The whole variable domain, filled in from reference TRBV7-8 and TRBJ1-4, reads GAGVSQSPRYKVAKRGQDVALRCDPISGHVSLFWYQQALGQGPEFLTYFQNEAQLDKSGLPSDRFFAERPEGSVSTLKIQRTQQEDSAVYLCASSLMGTGSNEKLFFGSGTQLSVL.